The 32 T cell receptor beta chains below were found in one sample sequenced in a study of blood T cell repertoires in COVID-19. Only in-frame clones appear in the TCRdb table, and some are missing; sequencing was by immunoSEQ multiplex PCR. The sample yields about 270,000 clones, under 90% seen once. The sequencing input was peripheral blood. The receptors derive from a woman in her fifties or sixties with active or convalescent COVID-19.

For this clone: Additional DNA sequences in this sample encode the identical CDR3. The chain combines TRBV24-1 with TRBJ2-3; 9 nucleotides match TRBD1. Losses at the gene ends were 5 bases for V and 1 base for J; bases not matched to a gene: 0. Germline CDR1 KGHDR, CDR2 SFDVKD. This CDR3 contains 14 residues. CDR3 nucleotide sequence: TGTGCCACCAGTGGGACAGGGGGCACAGATACGCAGTATTTT. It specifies CATSGTGGTDTQYF.

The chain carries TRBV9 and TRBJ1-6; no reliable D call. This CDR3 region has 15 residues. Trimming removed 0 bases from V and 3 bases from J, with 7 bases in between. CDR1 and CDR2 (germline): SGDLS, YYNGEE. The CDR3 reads CASSVAGVYNSPLHF. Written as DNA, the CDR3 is TGTGCCAGCAGCGTAGCGGGAGTCTATAATTCACCCCTCCACTTT.

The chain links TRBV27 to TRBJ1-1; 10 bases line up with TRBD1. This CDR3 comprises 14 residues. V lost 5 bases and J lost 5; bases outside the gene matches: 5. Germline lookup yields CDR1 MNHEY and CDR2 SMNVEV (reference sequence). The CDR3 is CASSTDRGWTEAFF. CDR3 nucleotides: TGTGCCAGCAGTACGGACAGGGGGTGGACTGAAGCTTTCTTT.

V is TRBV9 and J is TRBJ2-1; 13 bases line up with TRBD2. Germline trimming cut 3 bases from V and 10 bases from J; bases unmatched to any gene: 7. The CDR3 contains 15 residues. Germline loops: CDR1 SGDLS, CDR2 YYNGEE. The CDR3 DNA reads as TGTGCCAGCAGCGACATACTAGCGGGGGGGCCGGAGCAGTTCTTC. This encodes CASSDILAGGPEQFF.

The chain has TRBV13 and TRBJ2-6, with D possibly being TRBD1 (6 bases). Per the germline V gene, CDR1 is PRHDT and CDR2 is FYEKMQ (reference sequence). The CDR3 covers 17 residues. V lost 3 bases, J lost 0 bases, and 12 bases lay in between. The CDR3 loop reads CASSFGTPFSGANVLTF. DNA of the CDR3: TGTGCCAGCAGCTTTGGGACACCCTTCTCTGGGGCCAACGTCCTGACTTTC.

In nucleotides, the CDR3 is TGTGCCAGCAGTCCGAGGGGCGGGCGGAGGGGTCGGGGAAAACTGTTTTTT. Encoded protein: CASSPRGGRRGRGKLFF. The rearrangement joins TRBV27 to TRBJ1-4, with a tentative D call TRBD1 (5 bases). Germline V gene data show CDR1 as MNHEY and CDR2 as SMNVEV (reference sequence). V was clipped by 5 bases and J by 10 bases, with 26 bases between them. This CDR3 has 17 residues.

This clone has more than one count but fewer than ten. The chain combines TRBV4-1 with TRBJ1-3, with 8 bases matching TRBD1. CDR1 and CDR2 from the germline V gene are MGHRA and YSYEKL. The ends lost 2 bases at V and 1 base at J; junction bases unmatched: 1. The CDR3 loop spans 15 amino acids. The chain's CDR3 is CASSQQGASGNTIYF. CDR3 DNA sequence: TGCGCCAGCAGCCAACAGGGGGCATCTGGAAACACCATATATTTT.

CDR3 sequence: CASSSEYNQGEQFF. The CDR3 DNA is TGTGCCTCCAGCAGTGAGTATAATCAGGGTGAGCAGTTCTTC. V usage is TRBV6-4 and J usage is TRBJ2-1; tentatively, D is TRBD1 (5 bases). The CDR3 spans 14 residues. From germline, CDR1 is MRHNA and CDR2 SNTAGT. V was trimmed by 11 bases and J by 9 bases, leaving 23 bases between them.

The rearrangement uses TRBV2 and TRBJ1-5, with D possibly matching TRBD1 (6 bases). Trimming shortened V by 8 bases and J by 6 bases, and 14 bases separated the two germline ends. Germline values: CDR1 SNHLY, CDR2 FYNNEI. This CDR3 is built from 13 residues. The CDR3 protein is CASQGRGTQPQHF. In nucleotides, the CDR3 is TGTGCCAGCCAGGGGAGGGGTACTCAGCCCCAGCATTTT.

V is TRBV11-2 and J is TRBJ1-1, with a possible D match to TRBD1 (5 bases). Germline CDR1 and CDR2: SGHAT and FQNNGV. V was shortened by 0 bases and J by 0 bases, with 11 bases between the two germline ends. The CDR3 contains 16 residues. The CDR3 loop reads CASSLEAGVMNTEAFF. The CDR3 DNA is TGTGCCAGCAGCTTAGAGGCGGGGGTCATGAACACTGAAGCTTTCTTT.

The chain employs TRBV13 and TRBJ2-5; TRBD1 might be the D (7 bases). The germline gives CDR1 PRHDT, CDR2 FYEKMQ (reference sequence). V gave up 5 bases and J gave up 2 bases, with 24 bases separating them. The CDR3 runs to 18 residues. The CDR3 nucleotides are TGTGCCAGCAGCACCGGGACAGCCTATGGAGGGCTACAAGAGACCCAGTACTTC. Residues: CASSTGTAYGGLQETQYF.

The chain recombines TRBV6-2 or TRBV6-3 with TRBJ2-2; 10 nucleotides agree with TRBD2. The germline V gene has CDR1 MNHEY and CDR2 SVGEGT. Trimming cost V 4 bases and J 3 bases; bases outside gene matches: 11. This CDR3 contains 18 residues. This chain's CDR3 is CASSSTSGTSVHTGELFF. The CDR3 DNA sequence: TGTGCCAGCAGTTCAACCTCCGGGACTAGCGTCCACACCGGGGAGCTGTTTTTT.

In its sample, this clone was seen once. CDR3 region: CSVSGTYPYGYTF. CDR3 nucleotide sequence: TGCAGCGTCTCCGGGACTTACCCCTATGGCTACACCTTC. This chain joins TRBV29-1 and TRBJ1-2, with D perhaps TRBD1 (5 bases). V was trimmed by 6 bases and J by 4 bases, leaving 15 bases between them. This CDR3 contains 13 residues. Germline-derived CDR1 and CDR2 are SQVTM and ANQGSEA.

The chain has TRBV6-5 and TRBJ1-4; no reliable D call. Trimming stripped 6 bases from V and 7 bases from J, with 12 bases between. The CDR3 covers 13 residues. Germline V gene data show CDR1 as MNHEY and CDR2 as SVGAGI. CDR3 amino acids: CASRTVGSEKLFF. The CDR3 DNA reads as TGTGCCAGCAGAACTGTCGGTAGTGAAAAACTGTTTTTT.

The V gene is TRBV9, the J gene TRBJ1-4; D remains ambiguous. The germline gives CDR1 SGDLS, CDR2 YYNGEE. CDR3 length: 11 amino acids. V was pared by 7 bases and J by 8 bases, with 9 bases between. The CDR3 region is CASCLTEKLFF. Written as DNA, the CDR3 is TGTGCCAGCTGTCTTACAGAAAAACTGTTTTTT.

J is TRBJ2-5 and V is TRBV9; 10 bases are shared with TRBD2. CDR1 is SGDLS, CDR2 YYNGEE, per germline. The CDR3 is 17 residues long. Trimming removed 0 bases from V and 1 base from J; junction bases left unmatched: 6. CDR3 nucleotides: TGTGCCAGCAGCGTAGCTAAGCGGGGGGGCGTCCAAGAGACCCAGTACTTC. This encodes CASSVAKRGGVQETQYF.

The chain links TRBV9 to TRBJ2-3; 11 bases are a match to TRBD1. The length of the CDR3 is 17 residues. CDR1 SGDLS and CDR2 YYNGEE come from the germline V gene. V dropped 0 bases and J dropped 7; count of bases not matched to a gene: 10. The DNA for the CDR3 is TGTGCCAGCAGCGTAGCCTATGGGGACAGGGGGTTATATACGCAGTATTTT. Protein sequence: CASSVAYGDRGLYTQYF.

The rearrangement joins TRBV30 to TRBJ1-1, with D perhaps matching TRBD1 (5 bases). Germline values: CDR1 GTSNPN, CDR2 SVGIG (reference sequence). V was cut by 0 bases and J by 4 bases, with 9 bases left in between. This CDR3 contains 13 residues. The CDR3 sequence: CAWSVGARTEAFF. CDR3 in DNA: TGTGCCTGGAGTGTAGGGGCCCGCACTGAAGCTTTCTTT.

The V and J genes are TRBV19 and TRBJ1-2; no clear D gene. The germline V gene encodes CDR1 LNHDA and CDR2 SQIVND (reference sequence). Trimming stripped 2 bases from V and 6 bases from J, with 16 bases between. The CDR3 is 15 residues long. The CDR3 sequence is CASSILGSEVDGYTF. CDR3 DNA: TGTGCCAGTAGTATACTCGGGTCAGAAGTGGATGGCTACACCTTC.

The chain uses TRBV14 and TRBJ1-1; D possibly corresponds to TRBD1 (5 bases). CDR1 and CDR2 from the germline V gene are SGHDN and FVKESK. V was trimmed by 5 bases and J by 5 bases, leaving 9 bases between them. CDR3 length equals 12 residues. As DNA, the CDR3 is TGTGCCAGCAGCGGGGCGGGAACTGAAGCTTTCTTT. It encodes CASSGAGTEAFF.

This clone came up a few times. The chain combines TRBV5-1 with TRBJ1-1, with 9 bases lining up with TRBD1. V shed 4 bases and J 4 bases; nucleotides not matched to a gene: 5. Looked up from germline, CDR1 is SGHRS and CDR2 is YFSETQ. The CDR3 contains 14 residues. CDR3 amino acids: CASSPPTGGTEAFF. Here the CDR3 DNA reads TGCGCCAGCAGCCCACCGACAGGGGGCACTGAAGCTTTCTTT.

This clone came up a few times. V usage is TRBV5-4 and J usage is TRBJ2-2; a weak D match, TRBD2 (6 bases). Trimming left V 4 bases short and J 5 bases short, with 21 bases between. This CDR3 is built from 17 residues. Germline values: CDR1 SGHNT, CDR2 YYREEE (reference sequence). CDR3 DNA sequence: TGTGCCAGCAGCCATAGGATTGGGGGGAAGATTACCGGGGAGCTGTTTTTT. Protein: CASSHRIGGKITGELFF. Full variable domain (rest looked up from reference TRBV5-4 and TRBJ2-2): ETGVTQSPTHLIKTRGQQVTLRCSSQSGHNTVSWYQQALGQGPQFIFQYYREEENGRGNFPPRFSGLQFPNYSSELNVNALELDDSALYLCASSHRIGGKITGELFFGEGSRLTVL.

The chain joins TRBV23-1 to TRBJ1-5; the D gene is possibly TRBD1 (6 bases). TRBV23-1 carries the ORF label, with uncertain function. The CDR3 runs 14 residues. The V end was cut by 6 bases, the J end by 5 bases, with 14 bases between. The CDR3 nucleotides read TGCGCCAGCAGCCCCGGGACATTAGATCAGCCCCAGCATTTT. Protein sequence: CASSPGTLDQPQHF.

The DNA of the CDR3 is TGTGCCAGCATCTTCGGACGGGACATCTCAACTAATGAAAAACTGTTTTTT. Encoded protein: CASIFGRDISTNEKLFF. The chain uses TRBV2 and TRBJ1-4; the D gene is possibly TRBD1 (6 bases). V lost 7 bases, J lost 0 bases, and 18 bases lay in between. Per the germline V gene, CDR1 is SNHLY and CDR2 is FYNNEI. The CDR3 loop spans 17 amino acids. Filled out from reference TRBV2 and TRBJ1-4, the complete variable domain reads EPEVTQTPSHQVTQMGQEVILRCVPISNHLYFYWYRQILGQKVEFLVSFYNNEISEKSEIFDDQFSVERPDGSNFTLKIRSTKLEDSAMYFCASIFGRDISTNEKLFFGSGTQLSVL.

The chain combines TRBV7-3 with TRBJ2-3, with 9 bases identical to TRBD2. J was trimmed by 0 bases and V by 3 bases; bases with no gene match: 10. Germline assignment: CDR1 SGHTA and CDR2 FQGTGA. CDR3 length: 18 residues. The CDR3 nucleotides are TGTGCCAGCAGCTTCTCCGGGACTAGCTCCACTAGCACAGATACGCAGTATTTT. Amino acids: CASSFSGTSSTSTDTQYF.

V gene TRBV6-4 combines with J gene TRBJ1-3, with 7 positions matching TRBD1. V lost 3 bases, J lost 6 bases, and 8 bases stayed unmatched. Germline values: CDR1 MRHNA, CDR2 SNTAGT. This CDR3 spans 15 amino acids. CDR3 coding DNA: TGTGCCAGCAGTGAGCCACAGGGGCGTGAAAACACCATATATTTT. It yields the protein CASSEPQGRENTIYF.

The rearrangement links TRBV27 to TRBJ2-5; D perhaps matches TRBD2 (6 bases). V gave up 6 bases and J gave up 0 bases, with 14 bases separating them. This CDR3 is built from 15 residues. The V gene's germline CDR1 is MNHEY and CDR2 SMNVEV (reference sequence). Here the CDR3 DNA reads TGTGCCAGCAGGGGGGGACTGAAATACCAAGAGACCCAGTACTTC. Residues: CASRGGLKYQETQYF.

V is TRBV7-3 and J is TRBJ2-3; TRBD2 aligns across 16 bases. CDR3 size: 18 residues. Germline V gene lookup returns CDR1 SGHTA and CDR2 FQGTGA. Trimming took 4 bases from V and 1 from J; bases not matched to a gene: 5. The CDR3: CASSSRGLAGGRTDTQYF. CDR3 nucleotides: TGTGCCAGCAGCTCTAGGGGACTAGCGGGGGGGCGCACAGATACGCAGTATTTT. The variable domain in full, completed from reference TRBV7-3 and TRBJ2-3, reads GAGVSQTPSNKVTEKGKYVELRCDPISGHTALYWYRQSLGQGPEFLIYFQGTGAADDSGLPNDRFFAVRPEGSVSTLKIQRTERGDSAVYLCASSSRGLAGGRTDTQYFGPGTRLTVL.

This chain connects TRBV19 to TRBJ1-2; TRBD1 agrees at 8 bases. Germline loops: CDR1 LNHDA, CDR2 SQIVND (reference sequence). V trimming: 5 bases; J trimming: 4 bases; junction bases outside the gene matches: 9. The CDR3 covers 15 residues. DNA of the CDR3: TGTGCCAGTAGTGCCCGGACAGGGCCTGTCTATGGCTACACCTTC. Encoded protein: CASSARTGPVYGYTF. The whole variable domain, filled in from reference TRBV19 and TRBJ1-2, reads DGGITQSPKYLFRKEGQNVTLSCEQNLNHDAMYWYRQDPGQGLRLIYYSQIVNDFQKGDIAEGYSVSREKKESFPLTVTSAQKNPTAFYLCASSARTGPVYGYTFGSGTRLTVV.

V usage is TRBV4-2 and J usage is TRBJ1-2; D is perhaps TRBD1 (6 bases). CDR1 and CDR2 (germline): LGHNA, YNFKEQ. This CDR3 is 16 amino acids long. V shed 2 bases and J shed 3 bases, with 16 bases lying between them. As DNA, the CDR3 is TGTGCCAGCAGCCAAAACGCCAGGGGAGAGGACTATGGCTACACCTTC. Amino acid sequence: CASSQNARGEDYGYTF.

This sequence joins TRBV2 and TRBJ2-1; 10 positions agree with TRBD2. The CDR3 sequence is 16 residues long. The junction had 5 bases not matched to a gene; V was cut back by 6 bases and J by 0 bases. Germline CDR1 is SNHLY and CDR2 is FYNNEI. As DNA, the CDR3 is TGTGCCAGCAGCATACTAGCGGGGAGCTCCTACAATGAGCAGTTCTTC. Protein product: CASSILAGSSYNEQFF.

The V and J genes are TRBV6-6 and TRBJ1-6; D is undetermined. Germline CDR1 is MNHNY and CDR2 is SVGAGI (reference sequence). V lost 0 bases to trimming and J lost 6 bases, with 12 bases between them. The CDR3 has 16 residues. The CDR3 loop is CASSYSSPVLNSPLHF. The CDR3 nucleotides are TGTGCCAGCAGTTACTCATCGCCGGTTCTTAATTCACCCCTCCACTTT.